These 31 T cell receptor beta chains were all obtained from the same sample, sequenced in a study of identical twins' blood T cells. TCRdb re-analysed the 5' RACE reads in MiXCR, keeping a single row per CDR3 protein. The profile shows hundreds of thousands of distinct CDR3 sequences, approximately 30% of them singletons. The specimen was PBMCs. These receptors came from a woman aged 18-49 years in good health.

This clonotype was detected only a few times. The chain recombines TRBV19 with TRBJ1-1; unclear D gene. Per the germline V gene, CDR1 is LNHDA and CDR2 is SQIVND (reference sequence). The V and J ends lost 3 bases and 0 bases respectively, with 5 bases between them. This CDR3 is built from 13 residues. CDR3 residues: CASSMLVNTEAFF. The CDR3 region has the DNA TGTGCCAGTAGTATGTTAGTGAACACTGAAGCTTTCTTT.

Ten or more counts support this clonotype. This chain links TRBV12-3 or TRBV12-4 with TRBJ2-7, with D possibly being TRBD2 (6 bases). The CDR3 has 12 amino acids. V was pared by 8 bases and J by 1 base, with 9 bases between. CDR3 sequence: CASGTESYEQYF. The CDR3 DNA follows: TGTGCCAGCGGGACTGAATCCTACGAGCAGTACTTC.

Only a few counts were recorded for this clonotype. This chain uses TRBV3-1 with TRBJ2-2; TRBD2 is a possible D gene (7 bases). This CDR3 has 16 residues. V gave up 0 bases and J gave up 3 bases, with 11 bases separating them. Germline assignment: CDR1 LGHDT and CDR2 YNNKEL (reference sequence). DNA for the CDR3: TGTGCCAGCAGCCAAGATCGGGGGGCCTACACCGGGGAGCTGTTTTTT. Translated: CASSQDRGAYTGELFF. Together with reference TRBV3-1 and TRBJ2-2, the CDR3 gives the full variable domain: DTAVSQTPKYLVTQMGNDKSIKCEQNLGHDTMYWYKQDSKKFLKIMFSYNNKELIINETVPNRFSPKSPDKAHLNLHINSLELGDSAVYFCASSQDRGAYTGELFFGEGSRLTVL.

This clonotype has more than one count but fewer than ten. The rearrangement joins TRBV29-1 to TRBJ1-1; 8 nucleotides align to TRBD1. J was trimmed by 0 bases and V by 6 bases; bases with no gene match: 9. The germline gives CDR1 SQVTM, CDR2 ANQGSEA. CDR3 size: 15 residues. The CDR3 region has the DNA TGCAGCGTCCGCGGACAGGGTGGTGTGAACACTGAAGCTTTCTTT. Translation gives CSVRGQGGVNTEAFF.

This chain uses TRBV18 with TRBJ2-3; no definite D call. V lost 3 bases, J lost 2 bases, and 12 bases lay in between. The CDR3 totals 15 residues. In germline, CDR1 is KGHSH, CDR2 LQKENI. This chain's CDR3 is CASSPVGSTTDTQYF. The CDR3 DNA sequence: TGTGCCAGCTCACCGGTTGGCAGTACCACAGATACGCAGTATTTT.

The chain has TRBV27 and TRBJ1-2; D may be TRBD1 (5 bases). The CDR3 loop spans 14 amino acids. Germline V gene sequence: CDR1 MNHEY, CDR2 SMNVEV (reference sequence). V lost 2 bases, J lost 7 bases, and 14 bases lay in between. The CDR3 is CASSLRAGMSGYTF. The CDR3 nucleotides are TGTGCCAGCAGTTTACGGGCAGGGATGTCTGGCTACACCTTC.

The chain joins TRBV7-9 to TRBJ2-5, with 7 bases lining up with TRBD2. Per the germline V gene, CDR1 is SEHNR and CDR2 is FQNEAQ (reference sequence). J was trimmed by 4 bases and V by 0 bases; bases with no gene match: 5. This CDR3 has 15 amino acids. In nucleotides, the CDR3 is TGTGCCAGCAGCTTAGCGGGAGGGCCTCGAGAGACCCAGTACTTC. Translation gives CASSLAGGPRETQYF.

This clonotype was seen many times. This sequence joins TRBV29-1 and TRBJ1-1, with D possibly matching TRBD1 (6 bases). The CDR3 extends over 11 amino acids. CDR1 and CDR2 (germline): SQVTM, ANQGSEA. Deletions cut 3 bases from V and 11 bases from J, with 13 bases between. The CDR3 DNA reads TGCAGCGTTGACCGACAGGACTTGGCTTTCTTT. It specifies CSVDRQDLAFF. Filled out from reference TRBV29-1 and TRBJ1-1, the complete variable domain reads SAVISQKPSRDICQRGTSLTIQCQVDSQVTMMFWYRQQPGQSLTLIATANQGSEATYESGFVIDKFPISRPNLTFSTLTVSNMSPEDSSIYLCSVDRQDLAFFGQGTRLTVV.

V and J are TRBV7-9 and TRBJ1-1; D ambiguous. V gave up 5 bases and J gave up 4 bases, with 23 bases separating them. The germline CDR1 and CDR2 sequences are SEHNR and FQNEAQ (reference sequence). CDR3 size: 17 residues. CDR3 sequence (DNA): TGTGCCAGCAGCGTGCCCCCAGAAGACACTTGGAGCACTGAAGCTTTCTTT. It encodes CASSVPPEDTWSTEAFF. The full variable domain, completed using reference TRBV7-9 and TRBJ1-1, is DTGVSQNPRHKITKRGQNVTFRCDPISEHNRLYWYRQTLGQGPEFLTYFQNEAQLEKSRLLSDRFSAERPKGSFSTLEIQRTEQGDSAMYLCASSVPPEDTWSTEAFFGQGTRLTVV.

The rearrangement joins TRBV7-3 to TRBJ2-1, with 12 nucleotides matching TRBD1. Germline V lookup: CDR1 SGHTA, CDR2 FQGTGA. The V segment lost 2 bases and the J segment 9 bases; nucleotides outside the gene matches: 2. This CDR3 is 14 amino acids long. CDR3 region: CASSLGTGGSEQFF. The CDR3 bases are TGTGCCAGCAGCTTAGGGACAGGGGGCTCTGAGCAGTTCTTC.

There are many counts of this clonotype. This rearrangement joins TRBV6-5 to TRBJ1-2; D ambiguous. Trimming removed 6 bases at V and 4 bases at J, with 18 bases between. Germline V gene sequence: CDR1 MNHEY, CDR2 SVGAGI. CDR3 size: 15 residues. CDR3 loop: CASRSIIRKIYGYTF. Here the CDR3 DNA reads TGTGCCAGCAGATCAATTATCAGGAAGATCTATGGCTACACCTTC.

This clonotype was counted a few times. The gene calls are TRBV9 and TRBJ2-3; TRBD1 matches at 10 bases. CDR1 is SGDLS, CDR2 YYNGEE, per germline. Unmatched junction bases numbered 4, after V lost 3 bases and J lost 3 bases. The CDR3 runs to 15 residues. DNA of the CDR3: TGTGCCAGCAGCGGGGACAGGGGTAGGACAGATACGCAGTATTTT. Its protein product is CASSGDRGRTDTQYF.

The rearrangement joins TRBV27 to TRBJ1-6; maybe TRBD1 (5 bases). The germline V gene encodes CDR1 MNHEY and CDR2 SMNVEV (reference sequence). CDR3 size: 15 residues. V gave up 5 bases and J gave up 0 bases, with 8 bases separating them. The CDR3 DNA sequence: TGTGCCAGCAGTGGCAGGGTCTCCTATAATTCACCCCTCCACTTT. Its translation: CASSGRVSYNSPLHF.

This clonotype was seen a few times. J is TRBJ2-5 and V is TRBV5-1; D is unclear. The CDR3 consists of 16 residues. Trimming took off 2 bases at V and 1 base at J, with 15 bases between the two ends. CDR1 and CDR2 from the germline V gene are SGHRS and YFSETQ. CDR3 bases: TGCGCCAGCAGCTTTGGGCAGCTACCGATCCAAGAGACCCAGTACTTC. Amino acids: CASSFGQLPIQETQYF.

There are a few counts of this clonotype. The chain joins TRBV20-1 to TRBJ1-2; D call uncertain. The CDR3 runs 13 residues. Trimming pared 5 bases from V and 0 bases from J, leaving 10 bases between. CDR1 is DFQATT, CDR2 SNEGSKA, per germline (reference sequence). CDR3 coding DNA: TGCAGTGCTCCCGGGAAGGCTAACTATGGCTACACCTTC. It translates to CSAPGKANYGYTF.

The chain recombines TRBV29-1 with TRBJ2-3; 9 bases match TRBD2. The CDR3 sequence is 14 residues long. Germline assignment: CDR1 SQVTM and CDR2 ANQGSEA. The junction had 6 bases not matched to a gene; V was cut back by 7 bases and J by 1 base. CDR3 sequence: CSERIAGGTDTQYF. CDR3 nucleotides: TGCAGCGAAAGAATAGCGGGGGGCACAGATACGCAGTATTTT.

The CDR3 loop reads CASSANRGFNEKLFF. The CDR3 bases are TGTGCCAGCTCGGCAAACAGGGGCTTTAATGAAAAACTGTTTTTT. The chain has TRBV18 and TRBJ1-4; TRBD1 aligns across 7 bases. CDR1 and CDR2 from the germline V gene are KGHSH and LQKENI. V was clipped by 6 bases and J by 4 bases; unmatched bases: 8. The CDR3 is made up of 15 amino acids.

This clonotype has just a few counts. The genes are TRBV20-1 and TRBJ2-1; the match to TRBD1 covers 7 bases. The CDR3 totals 15 residues. Per germline, CDR1 DFQATT and CDR2 SNEGSKA (reference sequence). V shed 6 bases, J shed 8 bases, and the junction held 16 bases outside the gene matches. The CDR3 bases are TGCAGTGCACAGTCCTCCCCTACAGGGGTAGATGAGCAGTTCTTC. Translated, it gives CSAQSSPTGVDEQFF.

This chain connects TRBV7-9 to TRBJ1-1; D gene uncertain. V was clipped by 5 bases and J by 8 bases, with 9 bases between them. This CDR3 spans 11 amino acids. The V gene's germline CDR1 is SEHNR and CDR2 FQNEAQ (reference sequence). CDR3 sequence reads: CASSPAGEAFF. The CDR3 coding sequence is TGTGCCAGCAGCCCCGCCGGGGAAGCTTTCTTT.

CDR3 nucleotides: TGTGCCAGCAGCCCCGCGAGAGAGCTGTTTTTT. Translating it yields CASSPARELFF. The chain joins TRBV12-3 or TRBV12-4 to TRBJ2-2; the D is unclear. The CDR3 contains 11 residues. Trimming left V 6 bases short and J 11 bases short, with 10 bases between.

The chain recombines TRBV9 with TRBJ1-1; D may be TRBD1 (6 bases). Between the trimmed V and J ends, which lost 3 bases and 3 bases, there was a span of 9 bases. In germline, CDR1 is SGDLS, CDR2 YYNGEE. This CDR3 region has 13 residues. CDR3: CASSAGQYTEAFF. CDR3 nucleotides: TGTGCCAGCAGCGCCGGACAGTACACTGAAGCTTTCTTT.

Many counts were recorded for this clonotype. This rearrangement joins TRBV4-3 to TRBJ2-1; D is possibly TRBD1 (5 bases). Trimming stripped 6 bases from V and 5 bases from J, with 8 bases between. CDR1 is LGHNA, CDR2 YSLEER, per germline. CDR3 length: 12 amino acids. In DNA, the CDR3 is TGCGCCAGCAGTAGACAGAACAATGAGCAGTTCTTC. This gives the protein CASSRQNNEQFF.

The chain links TRBV6-5 to TRBJ2-3; tentatively, D is TRBD2 (6 bases). The CDR3 consists of 16 residues. The germline gives CDR1 MNHEY, CDR2 SVGAGI. V gave up 0 bases and J gave up 2 bases, with 12 bases separating them. The CDR3, as DNA: TGTGCCAGCAGTTACTCGAGTAGCGGAGACACAGATACGCAGTATTTT. This encodes CASSYSSSGDTDTQYF.

There are a few counts of this clonotype. This chain joins TRBV29-1 and TRBJ1-1; weak D call: TRBD1 (5 bases). Trimming stripped 2 bases from V and 0 bases from J, with 10 bases between. Germline CDR1 is SQVTM and CDR2 is ANQGSEA. CDR3 size: 14 residues. CDR3 coding DNA: TGCAGCGTTGAATTACAGGTGATGAACACTGAAGCTTTCTTT. Residues: CSVELQVMNTEAFF.

This sequence joins TRBV5-1 and TRBJ1-4; TRBD1 agrees at 12 bases. The CDR3 totals 17 residues. Germline lookup yields CDR1 SGHRS and CDR2 YFSETQ. The V segment lost 4 bases and the J segment 2 bases; nucleotides outside the gene matches: 6. The CDR3 nucleotides are TGCGCCAGCAGCGGCCGGGACAGGGGGCCTACTAATGAAAAACTGTTTTTT. Protein sequence: CASSGRDRGPTNEKLFF.

This clonotype occurred once. The chain joins TRBV20-1 to TRBJ2-7; TRBD2 might be the D (6 bases). Germline-derived CDR1 and CDR2 are DFQATT and SNEGSKA (reference sequence). CDR3 length: 12 amino acids. V was cut by 6 bases and J by 5 bases, with 14 bases left in between. The CDR3 nucleotides are TGCAGTGCCCGGGACTCCAGGCACGAGCAGTACTTC. Translation: CSARDSRHEQYF.

The chain has TRBV10-3 and TRBJ2-3, with D perhaps assigned TRBD1 or TRBD2 (5 bases each). V lost 3 bases and J lost 5, with 15 bases in between. CDR1 and CDR2 from the germline V gene are ENHRY and SYGVKD. This CDR3 region has 15 residues. Here the CDR3 DNA reads TGTGCCATCAGTGACCCCGGGACCCTCAAAGATACGCAGTATTTT. Translating gives CAISDPGTLKDTQYF.

The chain combines TRBV5-1 with TRBJ2-2; 7 bases fit TRBD2. J gave up 5 bases and V 4 bases, and 8 bases lay outside the gene matches. This CDR3 has 15 amino acids. CDR1 is SGHRS, CDR2 YFSETQ, per germline. DNA for the CDR3: TGCGCCAGCAGCACGACTAGCACTCGAACCGGGGAGCTGTTTTTT. It translates to CASSTTSTRTGELFF.

This sequence joins TRBV29-1 and TRBJ2-5; a possible D gene is TRBD2 (5 bases). Germline CDR1 reads SQVTM; CDR2 reads ANQGSEA. This CDR3 spans 13 amino acids. Trimming stripped 4 bases from V and 2 bases from J, with 11 bases between. CDR3 sequence reads: CSVAKGVQETQYF. CDR3 sequence (DNA): TGCAGCGTTGCTAAGGGAGTACAAGAGACCCAGTACTTC.

This chain links TRBV7-9 with TRBJ1-3; D uncertain. Trimming removed 4 bases at V and 2 bases at J, with 9 bases between. The V gene's germline CDR1 is SEHNR and CDR2 FQNEAQ (reference sequence). The CDR3 runs to 14 residues. DNA of the CDR3: TGTGCCAGCAGCTCAGACGGACCTGGAAACACCATATATTTT. Protein product: CASSSDGPGNTIYF.

This clonotype was found a few times. The rearrangement uses TRBV9 and TRBJ2-2, with a possible D match to TRBD1 (6 bases). The CDR3 runs 17 residues. V gave up 2 bases and J gave up 6 bases, with 20 bases separating them. Germline CDR1 SGDLS, CDR2 YYNGEE. In DNA, the CDR3 is TGTGCCAGCAGCGTTTACAGGGAACTCCGGTCATCCGGGGAGCTGTTTTTT. This codes for CASSVYRELRSSGELFF.